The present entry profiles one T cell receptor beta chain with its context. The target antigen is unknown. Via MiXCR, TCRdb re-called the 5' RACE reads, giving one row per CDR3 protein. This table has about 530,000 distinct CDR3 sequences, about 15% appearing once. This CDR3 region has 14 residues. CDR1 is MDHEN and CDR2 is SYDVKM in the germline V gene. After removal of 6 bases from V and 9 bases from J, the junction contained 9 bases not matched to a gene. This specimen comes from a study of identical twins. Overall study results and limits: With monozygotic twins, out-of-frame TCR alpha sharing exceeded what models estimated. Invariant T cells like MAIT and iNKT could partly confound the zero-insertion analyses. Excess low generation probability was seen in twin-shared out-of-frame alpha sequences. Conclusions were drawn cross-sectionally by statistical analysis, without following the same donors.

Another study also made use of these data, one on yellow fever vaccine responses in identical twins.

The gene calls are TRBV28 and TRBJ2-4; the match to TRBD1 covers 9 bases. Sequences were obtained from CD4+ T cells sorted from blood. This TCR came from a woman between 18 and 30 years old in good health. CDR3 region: CASRAPGQGVIQYF. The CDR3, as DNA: TGTGCCAGCAGAGCTCCGGGACAGGGCGTCATTCAGTACTTC.